This T cell receptor (beta chain) was identified in a study of shared clonotypes between healthy human individuals. V gave up 4 bases and J gave up 7 bases, with 16 bases separating them. This CDR3 comprises 14 residues. Germline CDR1 and CDR2: LNHDA and SQIVND (reference sequence). Repertoires were generated with immunoSEQ multiplex PCR, while TCRdb's copy carries only in-frame clones and drops some. The sample consists of roughly 2.5 million clones, around 90% of them appearing once. Sequencing was performed on naive CD4+ T cells sorted from blood. Subset reported: CD45RA+ positively selected. The gene calls are TRBV19 and TRBJ2-5, with D possibly being TRBD1 (6 bases). This sequence originates from a man between 18 and 35 years old in good health. The CDR3 spells CASSTVSLGATQYF. The DNA of the CDR3 is TGTGCCAGTAGTACGGTCTCCTTGGGGGCGACCCAGTACTTC.